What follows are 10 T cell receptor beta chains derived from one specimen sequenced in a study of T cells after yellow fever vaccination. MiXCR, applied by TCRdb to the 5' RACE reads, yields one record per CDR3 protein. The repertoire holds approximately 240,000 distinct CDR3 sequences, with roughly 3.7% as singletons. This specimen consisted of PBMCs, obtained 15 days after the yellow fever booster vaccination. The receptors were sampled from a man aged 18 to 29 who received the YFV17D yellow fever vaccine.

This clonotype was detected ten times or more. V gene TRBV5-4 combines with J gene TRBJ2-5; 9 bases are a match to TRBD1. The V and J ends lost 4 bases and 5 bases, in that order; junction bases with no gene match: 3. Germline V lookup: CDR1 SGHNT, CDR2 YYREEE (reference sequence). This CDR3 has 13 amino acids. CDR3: CASSIGQGETQYF. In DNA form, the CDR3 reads TGTGCCAGCAGCATTGGACAGGGGGAGACCCAGTACTTC.

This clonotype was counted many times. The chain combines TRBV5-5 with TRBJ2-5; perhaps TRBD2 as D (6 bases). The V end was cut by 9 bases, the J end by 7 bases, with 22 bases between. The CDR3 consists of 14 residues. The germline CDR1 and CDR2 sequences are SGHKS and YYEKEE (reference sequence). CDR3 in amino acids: CATQQGAGSATQYF. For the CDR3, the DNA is TGTGCCACCCAGCAGGGCGCGGGATCGGCGACCCAGTACTTC.

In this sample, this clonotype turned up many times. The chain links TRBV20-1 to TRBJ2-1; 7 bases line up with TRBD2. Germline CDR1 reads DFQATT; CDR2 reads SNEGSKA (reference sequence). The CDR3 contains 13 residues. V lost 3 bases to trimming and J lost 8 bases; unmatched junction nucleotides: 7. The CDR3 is CSARRDYLYEQFF. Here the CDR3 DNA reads TGCAGTGCTAGGCGGGACTATCTTTATGAGCAGTTCTTC.

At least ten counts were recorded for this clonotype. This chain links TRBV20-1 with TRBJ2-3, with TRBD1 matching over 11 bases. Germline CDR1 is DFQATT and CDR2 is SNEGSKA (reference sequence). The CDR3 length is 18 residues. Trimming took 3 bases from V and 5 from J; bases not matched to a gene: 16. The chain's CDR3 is CSASTNPGQGARGDTQYF. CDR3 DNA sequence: TGCAGTGCTAGTACCAACCCTGGACAGGGGGCGCGAGGAGATACGCAGTATTTT.

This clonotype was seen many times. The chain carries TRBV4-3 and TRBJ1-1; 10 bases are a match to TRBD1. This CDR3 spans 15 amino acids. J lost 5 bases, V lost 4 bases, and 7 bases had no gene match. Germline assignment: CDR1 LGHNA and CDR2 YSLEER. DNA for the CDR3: TGCGCCAGCAGCCCATGGGACAGGGGAGGGACTGAAGCTTTCTTT. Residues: CASSPWDRGGTEAFF.

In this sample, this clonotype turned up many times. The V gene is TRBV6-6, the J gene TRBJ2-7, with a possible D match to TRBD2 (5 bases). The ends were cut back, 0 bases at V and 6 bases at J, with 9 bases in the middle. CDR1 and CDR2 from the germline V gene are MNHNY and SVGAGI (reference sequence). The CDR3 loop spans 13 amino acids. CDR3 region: CASSYSSEGEQYV. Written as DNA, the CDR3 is TGTGCCAGCAGTTACTCGAGCGAGGGCGAGCAGTACGTC.

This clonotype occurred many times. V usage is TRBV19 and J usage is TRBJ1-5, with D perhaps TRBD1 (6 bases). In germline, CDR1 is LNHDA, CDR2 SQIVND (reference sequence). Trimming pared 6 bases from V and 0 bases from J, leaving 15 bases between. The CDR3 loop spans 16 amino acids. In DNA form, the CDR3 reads TGTGCCAGTAGCACCAGACAGGTCGATAGCAATCAGCCCCAGCATTTT. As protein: CASSTRQVDSNQPQHF.

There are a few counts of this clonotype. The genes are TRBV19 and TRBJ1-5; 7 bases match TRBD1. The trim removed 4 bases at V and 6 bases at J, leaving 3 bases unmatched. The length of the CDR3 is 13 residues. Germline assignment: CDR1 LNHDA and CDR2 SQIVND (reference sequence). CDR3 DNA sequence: TGTGCCAGTAGTACGACAGGGACTCAGCCCCAGCATTTT. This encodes CASSTTGTQPQHF.

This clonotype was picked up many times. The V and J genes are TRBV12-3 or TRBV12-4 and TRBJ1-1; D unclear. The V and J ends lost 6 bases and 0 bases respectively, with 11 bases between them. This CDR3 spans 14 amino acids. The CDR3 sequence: CASSPTRLNTEAFF. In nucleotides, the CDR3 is TGTGCCAGCAGCCCGACACGACTGAACACTGAAGCTTTCTTT.

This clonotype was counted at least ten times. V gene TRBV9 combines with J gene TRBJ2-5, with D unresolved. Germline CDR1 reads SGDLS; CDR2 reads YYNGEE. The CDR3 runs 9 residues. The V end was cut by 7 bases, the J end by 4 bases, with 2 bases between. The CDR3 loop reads CASGETQYF. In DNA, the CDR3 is TGTGCCAGCGGAGAGACCCAGTACTTC.